Listed below are T cell receptor beta chains from one sample, sequenced in a study of T cell responses to AZD1222 COVID-19 vaccine. Some clones are missing from TCRdb's copy, which holds only in-frame ones; the method was immunoSEQ multiplex PCR. The sample has around 110,000 clones; 92% are singletons. Here the sequenced sample was peripheral blood, taken 28 days after the second AZD1222 dose. The source of these receptors is an adult who received the AZD1222 COVID-19 vaccine. CDR3s include the opening cysteine and the closing phenylalanine or tryptophan. D genes are given only for firm matches.

D gene: TRBD1
V gene: TRBV5-5
CDR3 protein: CASSTPDRGQEKLFF

D gene: NA
V gene: TRBV9
CDR3 protein: CASSSEGGVQPQHF

D gene: NA
V gene: TRBV11-2
CDR3 protein: CASTVHQSGNQETQYF

D gene: NA
V gene: TRBV2
CDR3 protein: CASILASGSSYNSPLHF

D gene: NA
V gene: TRBV6-1
CDR3 protein: CASSEGPNTLPETQYF

D gene: NA
V gene: TRBV10-3
CDR3 protein: CAISAGTLVNTEAFF

D gene: NA
V gene: TRBV9
CDR3 protein: CASSAQGGPQYF

D gene: NA
V gene: TRBV18
CDR3 protein: CASSPQGRETQYF

D gene: TRBD1
V gene: TRBV29-1
CDR3 protein: CSAGDSQETQYF

D gene: TRBD2
V gene: TRBV24-1
CDR3 protein: CATSDLSSGSSYNEQFF

D gene: NA
V gene: TRBV9
CDR3 protein: CASSVGHREIYGYTF

D gene: NA
V gene: TRBV6-5
CDR3 protein: CASTRDSENTYEQYF

D gene: TRBD1
V gene: TRBV28
CDR3 protein: CASSSPGQEGNTIYF

D gene: TRBD1
V gene: TRBV18
CDR3 protein: CASSPTTGEGEAFF

D gene: NA
V gene: TRBV3-1/TRBV3-2
CDR3 protein: CASSHSWNEQFF

D gene: TRBD1
V gene: TRBV11-2
CDR3 protein: CASSFGTGLENEQFF

D gene: TRBD2
V gene: TRBV9
CDR3 protein: CASSVAGLAEGNTGELFF

D gene: TRBD1
V gene: TRBV3-1/TRBV3-2
CDR3 protein: CASSHRTGLEGETQYF

D gene: TRBD1
V gene: TRBV28
CDR3 protein: CASSSGTVNTEAFF

D gene: NA
V gene: TRBV20-1
CDR3 protein: CSASGDTNTEAFF

D gene: TRBD2
V gene: TRBV9
CDR3 protein: CASSSAGGRAYNEQFF

D gene: TRBD2
V gene: TRBV28
CDR3 protein: CASSRTSGNNEQFF

D gene: TRBD2
V gene: TRBV6-2/TRBV6-3
CDR3 protein: CASSYSLAGDTQYF

D gene: NA
V gene: TRBV10-3
CDR3 protein: CAISEPNSPLHF

D gene: NA
V gene: TRBV30
CDR3 protein: CAWSWGSNNEQFF

D gene: TRBD2
V gene: TRBV5-1
CDR3 protein: CASSLGIAGNLWNEQFF

D gene: NA
V gene: TRBV7-8
CDR3 protein: CASSTDQETQYF

D gene: NA
V gene: TRBV5-4
CDR3 protein: CAPPGRENQPQHF

D gene: NA
V gene: TRBV27
CDR3 protein: CATRGGERGNQPQHF

D gene: NA
V gene: TRBV5-5
CDR3 protein: CASSQGPFEYEKLFF

D gene: NA
V gene: TRBV27
CDR3 protein: CASSYSPNTEAFF

D gene: TRBD2
V gene: TRBV29-1
CDR3 protein: CSVVTSGSLAETQYF

D gene: TRBD1
V gene: TRBV19
CDR3 protein: CASSTLTGGHGELFF

D gene: NA
V gene: TRBV24-1
CDR3 protein: CATSGIGTDQFYGYTF

D gene: TRBD2
V gene: TRBV30
CDR3 protein: CAWSVLAAETQYF

D gene: TRBD1
V gene: TRBV30
CDR3 protein: CAWAPWDRRSTDTQYF

D gene: NA
V gene: TRBV7-8
CDR3 protein: CASSLRPDEKLFF

D gene: NA
V gene: TRBV18
CDR3 protein: CASSPYGDNYGYTF

D gene: TRBD1
V gene: TRBV28
CDR3 protein: CASRPQGAKNSPLHF

D gene: NA
V gene: TRBV5-4
CDR3 protein: CASSLLGELFF

D gene: TRBD2
V gene: TRBV13
CDR3 protein: CASSTRLAGGYEQYF

D gene: TRBD1
V gene: TRBV2
CDR3 protein: CASSSGQEVQYF

D gene: NA
V gene: TRBV5-1
CDR3 protein: CASAPGGVLNTEAFF

D gene: NA
V gene: TRBV6-5
CDR3 protein: CASGRYYNEQFF

D gene: NA
V gene: TRBV27
CDR3 protein: CASRPNARYEQYF

D gene: TRBD1
V gene: TRBV11-2
CDR3 protein: CASSSGQGNEKLFF

D gene: NA
V gene: TRBV6-5
CDR3 protein: CASSRGGDGGNTIYF

D gene: NA
V gene: TRBV19
CDR3 protein: CASSPPSGTGNTIYF

D gene: TRBD2
V gene: TRBV9
CDR3 protein: CASSPRGLAGGDEQFF

D gene: TRBD2
V gene: TRBV7-8
CDR3 protein: CASSLGLAGGTYNEQFF

D gene: NA
V gene: TRBV7-2
CDR3 protein: CASSFYGANVLTF

D gene: NA
V gene: TRBV15
CDR3 protein: CATSRDLASYEQFF

D gene: NA
V gene: TRBV7-9
CDR3 protein: CASSLEPHYGYTF

D gene: NA
V gene: TRBV11-2
CDR3 protein: CASSSATGSYEQYF

D gene: NA
V gene: TRBV18
CDR3 protein: CASSLNARQSNEKLFF

D gene: NA
V gene: TRBV6-6
CDR3 protein: CASTPGGANSGNTIYF

D gene: NA
V gene: TRBV5-1
CDR3 protein: CASSFLDEQYF